Following are 5 T cell receptor beta chains from one sample sequenced in a study of Graves' ophthalmopathy and Graves' hyperthyroidism. TCR beta CDR3 regions were amplified from RNA transcripts. Second-round multiplex PCR followed a first-round RT-PCR using HTBI primers. TCRdb redid the calling of the multiplex PCR reads with MiXCR, one entry per CDR3 protein. Seen here are 400,000 or so distinct CDR3 sequences, roughly 17% observed once, and the top ten hold 2.4%. The sequenced sample was peripheral blood. All receptors come from an adult woman with stable Graves' hyperthyroidism.

In this sample, this clonotype turned up a few times. A read error may be the cause here, since a much bigger clone is one base away. The V and J genes are TRBV7-8 and TRBJ2-5; 8 bases agree with TRBD1. Germline assignment: CDR1 SGHVS and CDR2 FQNEAQ. The V and J ends lost 2 bases and 5 bases, in that order; junction bases with no gene match: 4. This CDR3 is built from 14 residues. CDR3 sequence: CASSLQGAGETQYF. CDR3 in DNA: TGTGCCAGCAGCTTACAGGGGGCCGGGGAGACCCAGTACTTC. The full variable domain, rest sourced from reference TRBV7-8 and TRBJ2-5, is GAGVSQSPRYKVAKRGQDVALRCDPISGHVSLFWYQQALGQGPEFLTYFQNEAQLDKSGLPSDRFFAERPEGSVSTLKIQRTQQEDSAVYLCASSLQGAGETQYFGPGTRLLVL.

J is TRBJ1-5 and V is TRBV18, with D uncertain. CDR1 and CDR2 (germline): KGHSH, LQKENI. This CDR3 has 14 residues. The V gene lost 4 bases and the J gene lost 6 bases, with 13 bases spanning the gap. CDR3 protein: CASSLTIGIQPQHF. For the CDR3, the DNA is TGTGCCAGCTCACTTACTATAGGGATTCAGCCCCAGCATTTT.

This clonotype came up many times. This chain links TRBV4-1 with TRBJ1-1; 7 bases are shared with TRBD1. Trimming took 1 base from V and 7 from J; bases not matched to a gene: 9. The germline gives CDR1 MGHRA, CDR2 YSYEKL. The CDR3 is 15 residues long. As DNA, the CDR3 is TGCGCCAGCAGCCAAGGGGGACAGCGCAAGGGTGAAGCTTTCTTT. Residues: CASSQGGQRKGEAFF.

At least ten counts were recorded for this clonotype. The V gene is TRBV10-3, the J gene TRBJ2-5; 7 bases match TRBD2. Looked up from germline, CDR1 is ENHRY and CDR2 is SYGVKD. The J segment lost 2 bases and the V segment lost 4 bases, leaving 10 bases of the junction unmatched. This CDR3 is built from 16 residues. The CDR3 sequence is CAISGGDLAAQETQYF. DNA of the CDR3: TGTGCCATCAGTGGGGGGGATCTAGCGGCGCAAGAGACCCAGTACTTC.

This clonotype was counted ten times or more. J is TRBJ2-2 and V is TRBV27; 7 positions match TRBD2. After removal of 6 bases from V and 6 bases from J, the junction contained 19 bases not matched to a gene. Germline CDR1 reads MNHEY; CDR2 reads SMNVEV (reference sequence). This CDR3 has 18 residues. The CDR3: CASSLLGWEGPLAGELFF. In nucleotides, the CDR3 is TGTGCCAGCAGCCTCCTAGGGTGGGAGGGCCCCCTCGCCGGGGAGCTGTTTTTT.